Below are 27 T cell receptor beta chains sequenced from a single sample in a study of shared clonotypes between healthy human individuals. Here immunoSEQ multiplex PCR was the method, and the copy in TCRdb shows in-frame clones only, minus some. The sample consists of some 2 million clones, 85% to 95% of them appearing once. CD45RO-negative, CCR7-selected cells formed the naive CD8 fraction, which excluded terminally differentiated effector memory CD45RA+ cells. The sample was naive CD8+ T cells sorted from blood. These TCRs come from a young man in good health.

J is TRBJ2-5 and V is TRBV4-1; D remains ambiguous. The CDR3 consists of 14 residues. V lost 4 bases and J 4 bases, leaving 13 bases between the germline ends. Germline assignment: CDR1 MGHRA and CDR2 YSYEKL. CDR3 DNA sequence: TGCGCCAGCAGCCTACTAATTAAAGTAGAGACCCAGTACTTC. This sequence encodes CASSLLIKVETQYF.

The CDR3 DNA reads TGTGCCAGCAGTGAAGTCAATTTCGAGACCTACGAGCAGTACTTC. Its protein is CASSEVNFETYEQYF. The chain couples TRBV2 to TRBJ2-7; D remains unclear. The CDR3 covers 15 residues. Trimming pared 1 base from V and 2 bases from J, leaving 12 bases between. CDR1 is SNHLY, CDR2 FYNNEI, per germline.

V gene TRBV29-1 combines with J gene TRBJ2-1, with D perhaps matching TRBD2 (6 bases). The germline V and J ends were trimmed by 7 bases and 8 bases, with 18 bases remaining between them. Germline CDR1 and CDR2: SQVTM and ANQGSEA. The CDR3 extends over 13 amino acids. The CDR3 loop is CSARPSEDYEQFF. The CDR3 region has the DNA TGCAGCGCCCGGCCTAGCGAGGACTATGAGCAGTTCTTC.

The chain is built from TRBV6-1 and TRBJ2-5; D gene unclear. The CDR3 runs to 13 residues. Per germline, CDR1 MNHNS and CDR2 SASEGT. The ends were cut back, 8 bases at V and 3 bases at J, with 13 bases in the middle. CDR3 nucleotides: TGTGCCAGCCTCCCCCGTCTTGAAGAGACCCAGTACTTC. Its protein is CASLPRLEETQYF.

This sequence joins TRBV6-6 and TRBJ2-5, with D tentatively TRBD1 (6 bases). V lost 0 bases and J 2 bases, leaving 13 bases between the germline ends. The CDR3 covers 16 residues. Germline CDR1 reads MNHNY; CDR2 reads SVGAGI (reference sequence). CDR3 in amino acids: CASSYSFQQGQETQYF. CDR3 bases: TGTGCCAGCAGTTACTCGTTTCAGCAGGGGCAAGAGACCCAGTACTTC.

V is TRBV7-9 and J is TRBJ2-7; a weak D match, TRBD1 (5 bases). Germline V gene sequence: CDR1 SEHNR, CDR2 FQNEAQ (reference sequence). V shed 3 bases and J shed 0 bases, with 15 bases lying between them. The CDR3 sequence is 16 residues long. CDR3 in amino acids: CASSFDSSGGSYEQYF. CDR3 DNA sequence: TGTGCCAGCAGCTTCGACAGCAGTGGTGGCTCCTACGAGCAGTACTTC.

On this clone itself: Its ends do not fully match the called genes, so a read error is possible. Additional DNA sequences in this sample encode the identical CDR3. V and J are TRBV7-7 and TRBJ2-7; 7 nucleotides line up with TRBD1. CDR3 length equals 13 residues. Germline lookup yields CDR1 SSHAT and CDR2 FNYEAQ (reference sequence). In DNA form, the CDR3 reads TGTGCTAGCAGCCTAGGGACAGCCTACGAGCAGTACTTC. This translates into CASSLGTAYEQYF.

The V and J genes are TRBV6-1 and TRBJ2-2, with no clear D. V lost 3 bases and J 4 bases, leaving 6 bases between the germline ends. Germline CDR1 is MNHNS and CDR2 is SASEGT. The CDR3 has 13 amino acids. CDR3 region: CASSDQSTGELFF. The CDR3 DNA sequence: TGTGCCAGCAGTGACCAGAGCACCGGGGAGCTGTTTTTT.

This clone appeared once. The genes are TRBV27 and TRBJ1-6, with D perhaps TRBD1 (5 bases). The CDR3 extends over 16 amino acids. V lost 1 base to trimming and J lost 7 bases, with 14 bases between them. Germline CDR1 reads MNHEY; CDR2 reads SMNVEV (reference sequence). CDR3 amino acids: CASSLFPGRDNSPLHF. CDR3 sequence (DNA): TGTGCCAGCAGTTTATTCCCGGGTCGGGACAATTCACCCCTCCACTTT.

The V call is TRBV5-6, the J call TRBJ1-4; the D gene is possibly TRBD1 (5 bases). The germline V gene has CDR1 SGHDT and CDR2 YYEEEE. This CDR3 region has 17 residues. Between the trimmed V and J ends, which lost 1 base and 0 bases, there was a span of 13 bases. Written as DNA, the CDR3 is TGTGCCAGCAGCTTGATGAGGGGCCCCGCAACTAATGAAAAACTGTTTTTT. Translating it yields CASSLMRGPATNEKLFF.

The chain has TRBV27 and TRBJ1-1; D possibly corresponds to TRBD1 (5 bases). The CDR3 totals 14 residues. V was pared by 5 bases and J by 4 bases, with 14 bases between. Germline V gives CDR1 MNHEY, CDR2 SMNVEV (reference sequence). CDR3 loop: CASSPGGEGTEAFF. The CDR3 nucleotides are TGTGCCAGCAGTCCCGGGGGGGAGGGCACTGAAGCTTTCTTT.

Written as DNA, the CDR3 is TGCGCCAGCAGCCAACAGGACAGCCTTGGAAACACCATATATTTT. Translation gives CASSQQDSLGNTIYF. The chain couples TRBV4-1 to TRBJ1-3; a weak D match, TRBD1 (6 bases). The CDR3 has 15 residues. Germline V lookup: CDR1 MGHRA, CDR2 YSYEKL. V dropped 2 bases and J dropped 3 bases, with 11 bases sitting between them.

The V call is TRBV5-4, the J call TRBJ2-1; D is tentatively TRBD1 or TRBD2 (5 bases each). The CDR3 spans 15 residues. Germline CDR1 is SGHNT and CDR2 is YYREEE (reference sequence). The V end was cut by 1 base, the J end by 8 bases, with 16 bases between. CDR3 in amino acids: CASSLWAGGGYEQFF. The CDR3 coding sequence is TGTGCCAGCAGCTTGTGGGCTGGGGGTGGTTATGAGCAGTTCTTC.

With regard to this clone: Other DNA sequences in the same sample also yield this CDR3. The CDR3 is CASSGTSSYEQYF. DNA for the CDR3: TGTGCCAGCAGTGGGACTAGCTCCTACGAGCAGTACTTC. V usage is TRBV2 and J usage is TRBJ2-7; 7 bases agree with TRBD2. This CDR3 has 13 residues. With 4 bases clipped from V and 0 bases from J, the junction kept 0 bases outside the gene matches. In germline, CDR1 is SNHLY, CDR2 FYNNEI.

Comments on this clone: The same CDR3 also results from other DNA sequences found in this sample. The rearrangement links TRBV6-1 to TRBJ2-7; tentatively, D is TRBD2 (6 bases). The V gene's germline CDR1 is MNHNS and CDR2 SASEGT. This CDR3 spans 14 amino acids. V gave up 0 bases and J gave up 2 bases, with 8 bases separating them. The CDR3 loop is CASSEAGGTYEQYF. Here the CDR3 DNA reads TGTGCCAGCAGTGAAGCAGGCGGGACCTACGAGCAGTACTTC.

This clone was recorded once. The V call is TRBV27, the J call TRBJ2-3; 9 nucleotides agree with TRBD2. The CDR3 covers 16 residues. Germline trimming cut 1 base from V and 3 bases from J; bases unmatched to any gene: 5. CDR1 is MNHEY, CDR2 SMNVEV, per germline (reference sequence). The CDR3: CASSLFTGLATDTQYF. The CDR3 nucleotides are TGTGCCAGCAGTTTATTTACGGGACTAGCAACAGATACGCAGTATTTT.

This clone was observed once. One end of the junction does not line up with germline, which may come from a read error. The rearrangement joins TRBV28 to TRBJ1-5; D may be TRBD1 (6 bases). Germline V gives CDR1 MDHEN, CDR2 SYDVKM. This CDR3 spans 16 amino acids. CDR3 residues: CASSLWEGDSNQPQHF. The DNA of the CDR3 is TGTGCCAGCAGTCTATGGGAGGGGGATAGCAATCAGCCCCAGCATTTT.

The genes are TRBV30 and TRBJ1-2; a possible D gene is TRBD1 (6 bases). Per the germline V gene, CDR1 is GTSNPN and CDR2 is SVGIG (reference sequence). The length of the CDR3 is 15 residues. V lost 1 base, J lost 3 bases, and 15 bases lay in between. Here the CDR3 reads CAWSDQGRPDYGYTF. The CDR3 DNA reads as TGTGCCTGGAGTGACCAGGGGAGGCCTGACTATGGCTACACCTTC.

The J gene is TRBJ2-5, the V gene TRBV27; 7 bases are shared with TRBD2. J lost 3 bases, V lost 8 bases, and 15 bases had no gene match. The CDR3 is 16 amino acids. Germline values: CDR1 MNHEY, CDR2 SMNVEV (reference sequence). For the CDR3, the DNA is TGTGCCAGCGGAACTATGGGGGGGATACGGAAAGAGACCCAGTACTTC. This encodes CASGTMGGIRKETQYF.

The V call is TRBV19, the J call TRBJ2-7, with a possible D match to TRBD2 (6 bases). This CDR3 region has 13 residues. The V and J ends lost 6 bases and 3 bases respectively, with 12 bases between them. Germline CDR1 and CDR2: LNHDA and SQIVND (reference sequence). For the CDR3, the DNA is TGTGCCAGTAGCGGGAGAGACCACTACGAGCAGTACTTC. As protein: CASSGRDHYEQYF.

About this clone: One end of the junction is discordant with germline, which a read error may explain. Written as DNA, the CDR3 is TGTGCCAGCAGTTACGACCCCCAAAAGACCCAGTACTTC. This encodes CASSYDPQKTQYF. The chain couples TRBV6-5 to TRBJ2-5, with D unclear. The CDR3 is 13 amino acids. In germline, CDR1 is MNHEY, CDR2 SVGAGI.

The chain has TRBV5-1 and TRBJ2-3; tentative D call: TRBD1 (5 bases). V was clipped by 7 bases and J by 0 bases, with 12 bases between them. The CDR3 is 14 amino acids. Germline V gives CDR1 SGHRS, CDR2 YFSETQ. CDR3 region: CASHDSTSTDTQYF. CDR3 bases: TGCGCCAGCCACGACAGCACTAGCACAGATACGCAGTATTTT.

With respect to this clone: The same CDR3 is also encoded by other DNA sequences in this sample. The chain has TRBV5-6 and TRBJ2-5, with D maybe TRBD2 (6 bases). V was trimmed by 2 bases and J by 4 bases, leaving 6 bases between them. The CDR3 contains 12 residues. From germline, CDR1 is SGHDT and CDR2 YYEEEE. CDR3: CASSFGGETQYF. The CDR3 DNA reads as TGTGCCAGCAGCTTCGGGGGAGAGACCCAGTACTTC. Based on the CDR3 plus reference TRBV5-6 and TRBJ2-5, the full variable domain is DAGVTQSPTHLIKTRGQQVTLRCSPKSGHDTVSWYQQALGQGPQFIFQYYEEEERQRGNFPDRFSGHQFPNYSSELNVNALLLGDSALYLCASSFGGETQYFGPGTRLLVL.

The chain is built from TRBV19 and TRBJ2-7; 8 bases line up with TRBD2. The CDR3 is made up of 16 amino acids. CDR1 and CDR2 (germline): LNHDA, SQIVND (reference sequence). V trimming: 1 base; J trimming: 0 bases; junction bases outside the gene matches: 5. CDR3 amino acids: CASSIGKRGSSYEQYF. The CDR3 nucleotides are TGTGCCAGTAGTATAGGCAAGCGGGGGAGCTCCTACGAGCAGTACTTC.

The chain is built from TRBV28 and TRBJ2-1, with 16 nucleotides matching TRBD2. Germline loops: CDR1 MDHEN, CDR2 SYDVKM. This CDR3 has 16 residues. The J segment lost 10 bases and the V segment lost 6 bases, leaving 9 bases of the junction unmatched. CDR3 DNA sequence: TGTGCCAGCAGAAACGATCCGGGACTAGCGGGGGGGGAGCAGTTCTTC. Translated: CASRNDPGLAGGEQFF.

CDR3 protein: CASSESQRETDTGELFF. The CDR3 DNA follows: TGCGCCAGCAGTGAGTCCCAGCGGGAGACGGACACCGGGGAGCTGTTTTTT. The gene calls are TRBV10-1 and TRBJ2-2; TRBD2 agrees at 8 bases. Germline CDR1 is WNHNN and CDR2 is SYGVQD (reference sequence). The CDR3 is made up of 17 amino acids. J was trimmed by 3 bases and V by 0 bases; bases with no gene match: 6.

In DNA, the CDR3 is TGTGCCACCTTCGACAGACCCTACGAGCAGTACTTC. Translated, it gives CATFDRPYEQYF. This chain connects TRBV6-1 to TRBJ2-7; a possible D gene is TRBD1 (5 bases). From germline, CDR1 is MNHNS and CDR2 SASEGT. The V end lost 10 bases, the J end lost 2 bases, and 12 bases lay between the germline ends. This CDR3 comprises 12 residues.